The 22 T cell receptor beta chains listed next were all sequenced from one sample in a study of response to subunit inactivated influenza vaccine. TCRdb redid the calling of the RT-PCR reads with MiXCR, one entry per CDR3 protein. Seen here are hundreds of thousands of distinct CDR3 sequences, 9% to 15% observed once, and the top ten hold roughly 7.7%. The sample was non-naive T cells sorted from PBMCs, taken less than 15 days before vaccination. These TCRs come from a man aged 50 or older who received an inactivated influenza vaccine.

This clonotype was seen at least ten times. The CDR3 is CSSFGTDNGYTF. DNA of the CDR3: TGCAGCTCGTTTGGGACGGATAATGGCTACACCTTC. The V and J genes are TRBV29-1 and TRBJ1-2; tentatively, D is TRBD1 (5 bases). The CDR3 contains 12 residues. V dropped 8 bases and J dropped 6 bases, with 16 bases sitting between them. In germline, CDR1 is SQVTM, CDR2 ANQGSEA.

This clonotype was detected ten times or more. The chain carries TRBV5-1 and TRBJ2-2; a possible D gene is TRBD2 (6 bases). The germline CDR1 and CDR2 sequences are SGHRS and YFSETQ. This CDR3 comprises 15 residues. V was pared by 3 bases and J by 5 bases, with 14 bases between. For the CDR3, the DNA is TGCGCCAGCAGCTGGACTACTCGGGGTACCGGGGAGCTGTTTTTT. It is translated as CASSWTTRGTGELFF.

The rearrangement links TRBV4-1 to TRBJ2-7; tentatively, D is TRBD1 or TRBD2 (5 bases each). CDR3 length: 14 residues. V lost 4 bases, J lost 0 bases, and 10 bases lay in between. The germline V gene encodes CDR1 MGHRA and CDR2 YSYEKL. This CDR3 is CASSRDVISYEQYF. CDR3 coding DNA: TGCGCCAGCAGCCGGGACGTTATCTCCTACGAGCAGTACTTC.

This clonotype was observed many times. This sequence joins TRBV7-2 and TRBJ2-5; D possibly uses TRBD1 or TRBD2 (6 bases each). Trimming shortened V by 3 bases and J by 0 bases, and 8 bases separated the two germline ends. Germline V gives CDR1 SGHTA, CDR2 FQGNSA. This CDR3 has 14 residues. This chain's CDR3 is CASSFGGHQETQYF. As DNA, the CDR3 is TGTGCCAGCAGCTTCGGGGGCCACCAAGAGACCCAGTACTTC. Filled out from reference TRBV7-2 and TRBJ2-5, the complete variable domain reads GAGVSQSPSNKVTEKGKDVELRCDPISGHTALYWYRQSLGQGLEFLIYFQGNSAPDKSGLPSDRFSAERTGGSVSTLTIQRTQQEDSAVYLCASSFGGHQETQYFGPGTRLLVL.

This chain uses TRBV7-9 with TRBJ2-2; 7 bases are a match to TRBD1. The CDR3 is made up of 16 amino acids. Germline V CDR1 and CDR2: SEHNR, FQNEAQ (reference sequence). Losses at the gene ends were 3 bases for V and 0 bases for J; bases not matched to a gene: 4. This CDR3 reads CASSFYGTANTGELFF. In DNA form, the CDR3 reads TGTGCCAGCAGCTTCTATGGGACAGCGAACACCGGGGAGCTGTTTTTT.

The table lists this clonotype with a few counts. V gene TRBV4-2 combines with J gene TRBJ1-4, with 9 bases lining up with TRBD1. The J segment lost 5 bases and the V segment lost 5 bases, leaving 6 bases of the junction unmatched. CDR3 length equals 15 residues. The germline V gene encodes CDR1 LGHNA and CDR2 YNFKEQ. The CDR3 nucleotides read TGTGCCAGCAGCACGCGGACAGGGGAGAATGAAAAACTGTTTTTT. As protein: CASSTRTGENEKLFF.

V and J are TRBV30 and TRBJ2-1; 8 nucleotides match TRBD1. Germline V CDR1 and CDR2: GTSNPN, SVGIG (reference sequence). The CDR3 spans 15 residues. V dropped 3 bases and J dropped 4; count of bases not matched to a gene: 8. The CDR3 region is CAWRDRAVMYNEQFF. Here the CDR3 DNA reads TGTGCCTGGAGGGACAGGGCAGTGATGTACAATGAGCAGTTCTTC.

This clonotype was picked up one time. This chain connects TRBV2 to TRBJ1-1, with 7 bases lining up with TRBD1. Germline V gene data show CDR1 as SNHLY and CDR2 as FYNNEI. V lost 7 bases to trimming and J lost 6 bases; unmatched junction nucleotides: 14. There are 15 residues in the CDR3. Here the CDR3 DNA reads TGTGCCAGCACGATGGGACAGTCGTTTATCTCTGAAGCTTTCTTT. Its translation is CASTMGQSFISEAFF.

This clonotype appeared a few times. The chain employs TRBV3-1 and TRBJ1-3; D is undetermined. The germline gives CDR1 LGHDT, CDR2 YNNKEL (reference sequence). The ends were cut back, 0 bases at V and 1 base at J, with 13 bases in the middle. The CDR3 spans 17 residues. Here the CDR3 reads CASSQDVRFRSGNTIYF. In DNA form, the CDR3 reads TGTGCCAGCAGCCAAGATGTGAGGTTTAGGTCTGGAAACACCATATATTTT.

The chain is built from TRBV10-3 and TRBJ2-3; D not resolved. This CDR3 region has 11 residues. CDR1 ENHRY and CDR2 SYGVKD come from the germline V gene. V lost 6 bases, J lost 2 bases, and 3 bases lay in between. The CDR3 loop reads CAIRNTDTQYF. In DNA, the CDR3 is TGTGCCATCAGAAACACAGATACGCAGTATTTT.

The chain has TRBV20-1 and TRBJ1-2, with unresolved D. V gave up 3 bases and J gave up 5 bases, with 19 bases separating them. This CDR3 comprises 15 residues. Germline values: CDR1 DFQATT, CDR2 SNEGSKA (reference sequence). The CDR3 DNA reads as TGCAGTGCTAGTCGGCAGGCCACCGCTGGTTATGGCTACACCTTC. This gives the protein CSASRQATAGYGYTF.

This clonotype was found many times. V and J are TRBV3-1 and TRBJ2-5; TRBD2 matches 12 bases. The V gene end was trimmed by 0 bases and the J gene end by 7 bases; junction bases not matched to a gene: 6. There are 16 residues in the CDR3. In germline, CDR1 is LGHDT, CDR2 YNNKEL (reference sequence). The CDR3 loop is CASSQDRKLAGGTQYF. The CDR3 DNA sequence: TGTGCCAGCAGCCAAGATAGGAAACTAGCGGGAGGGACCCAGTACTTC.

In this sample, this clonotype turned up many times. The rearrangement joins TRBV7-9 to TRBJ2-7; maybe TRBD1 (6 bases). V shed 1 base and J shed 3 bases, with 13 bases lying between them. Germline lookup yields CDR1 SEHNR and CDR2 FQNEAQ (reference sequence). CDR3 length: 15 residues. This CDR3 is CASSLEGGQNYEQYF. Written as DNA, the CDR3 is TGTGCCAGCAGCTTAGAAGGTGGACAGAACTACGAGCAGTACTTC.

This clonotype showed up many times. The chain combines TRBV20-1 with TRBJ2-3; D unclear. Germline V CDR1 and CDR2: DFQATT, SNEGSKA (reference sequence). CDR3 length: 17 residues. V lost 3 bases and J 0 bases, leaving 19 bases between the germline ends. The CDR3 DNA reads as TGCAGTGCTAGTCCTATCGGGCCCCACTCTAGCACAGATACGCAGTATTTT. This sequence encodes CSASPIGPHSSTDTQYF.

This clonotype has a handful of counts. The chain couples TRBV5-1 to TRBJ1-2; TRBD1 might be the D (6 bases). The germline gives CDR1 SGHRS, CDR2 YFSETQ. The CDR3 contains 14 residues. The V gene lost 4 bases and the J gene lost 0 bases, with 10 bases spanning the gap. CDR3 nucleotides: TGCGCCAGCAGCCCGGGGACATCTAACTATGGCTACACCTTC. Its translation: CASSPGTSNYGYTF.

Only a few counts were recorded for this clonotype. This rearrangement joins TRBV20-1 to TRBJ2-7, with 7 bases that match TRBD1. This CDR3 has 13 amino acids. Germline V gives CDR1 DFQATT, CDR2 SNEGSKA (reference sequence). The V segment lost 6 bases and the J segment 0 bases; nucleotides outside the gene matches: 5. CDR3 protein: CSALGQSSYEQYF. The CDR3, as DNA: TGCAGTGCCCTGGGACAGAGCTCCTACGAGCAGTACTTC.

This clonotype was seen a handful of times. V is TRBV30 and J is TRBJ2-2; 7 bases align to TRBD1. Per germline, CDR1 GTSNPN and CDR2 SVGIG (reference sequence). Trimming removed 2 bases from V and 5 bases from J; junction bases left unmatched: 2. The length of the CDR3 is 13 residues. The CDR3 sequence: CAWSPTGTGELFF. The CDR3 DNA reads TGTGCCTGGAGTCCGACAGGGACCGGGGAGCTGTTTTTT.

This clonotype was observed at least ten times. The rearrangement joins TRBV29-1 to TRBJ1-2; 8 bases align to TRBD1. From germline, CDR1 is SQVTM and CDR2 ANQGSEA. V lost 6 bases to trimming and J lost 7 bases; unmatched junction nucleotides: 19. The CDR3 totals 16 residues. CDR3 sequence: CSVIHSFDRGGGGYTF. In DNA form, the CDR3 reads TGCAGCGTAATACACAGCTTCGACAGGGGCGGAGGTGGCTACACCTTC.

The chain couples TRBV5-1 to TRBJ1-4, with a possible D match to TRBD1 (5 bases). This CDR3 region has 15 residues. Trimming removed 4 bases at V and 6 bases at J, with 16 bases between. CDR1 SGHRS and CDR2 YFSETQ come from the germline V gene. The CDR3: CASSAGQGGDEKLFF. CDR3 nucleotides: TGCGCCAGCAGCGCGGGTCAAGGAGGGGATGAAAAACTGTTTTTT.

This clonotype was found many times. The V and J genes are TRBV5-1 and TRBJ2-1, with D perhaps TRBD1 or TRBD2 (5 bases each). Trimming took off 1 base at V and 6 bases at J, with 14 bases between the two ends. Germline CDR1 reads SGHRS; CDR2 reads YFSETQ. This CDR3 has 15 residues. In DNA, the CDR3 is TGCGCCAGCAGCTTGATTGGGACCCCCACCAATGAGCAGTTCTTC. It translates to CASSLIGTPTNEQFF.

Many counts were recorded for this clonotype. This chain links TRBV3-1 with TRBJ1-5; D is possibly TRBD1 (5 bases). The germline V gene has CDR1 LGHDT and CDR2 YNNKEL (reference sequence). There are 16 residues in the CDR3. V was cut by 1 base and J by 0 bases, with 10 bases left in between. Written as DNA, the CDR3 is TGTGCCAGCAGCCAAGCCGCTACAGGTAGCAATCAGCCCCAGCATTTT. Protein: CASSQAATGSNQPQHF.

The chain is built from TRBV28 and TRBJ2-7; unclear D gene. Trimming removed 3 bases from V and 4 bases from J, with 7 bases in between. Germline V gene lookup returns CDR1 MDHEN and CDR2 SYDVKM. The CDR3 length is 12 residues. The DNA for the CDR3 is TGTGCCAGCAGTTTTTTAAATTACGAGCAGTACTTC. Translation: CASSFLNYEQYF.